This T cell receptor (beta chain) was sequenced during a study of shared clonotypes between healthy human individuals. Whole-study findings and limits: It was expected that sequencing depth would affect clonotype sharing among donors.

With respect to this clone: Its antigen is unknown.

This CDR3 has 14 residues. Trimming left V 5 bases short and J 4 bases short, with 12 bases between. In germline, CDR1 is SGHTA, CDR2 FQGNSA. Clones were read by immunoSEQ multiplex PCR, and TCRdb kept only the in-frame ones, dropping some. The sample lists about 520,000 clones, around 73% occurring once. The sequenced material came from PBMCs. This sequence joins TRBV7-2 and TRBJ1-3; D gene unclear. This receptor was taken from a woman aged 40 to 55 in good health. Some clones in this sample may be carry-over from other donors' samples. CDR3 loop: CASSRNPAGNTIYF. In nucleotides, the CDR3 is TGTGCCAGCAGCCGGAACCCAGCGGGAAACACCATATATTTT. Using reference TRBV7-2 and TRBJ1-3 for the parts outside the CDR3, the full variable domain is GAGVSQSPSNKVTEKGKDVELRCDPISGHTALYWYRQSLGQGLEFLIYFQGNSAPDKSGLPSDRFSAERTGGSVSTLTIQRTQQEDSAVYLCASSRNPAGNTIYFGEGSWLTVV.